These 26 T cell receptor beta chains originate from one sample sequenced in a study of T cells after yellow fever vaccination. A single record per CDR3 protein comes from TCRdb applying MiXCR to the 5' RACE reads. The sample includes hundreds of thousands of distinct CDR3 sequences, less than 20% of them seen just once. The sample in question was PBMCs, obtained 15 days after the yellow fever booster vaccination. These receptors all stem from a young man who received the YFV17D yellow fever vaccine.

The CDR3 sequence: CASSLEGMGYSPLHF. The CDR3, as DNA: TGCGCCAGCAGCTTGGAAGGCATGGGGTATTCACCCCTCCACTTT. The genes are TRBV5-1 and TRBJ1-6; unclear D gene. CDR3 length: 15 residues. The V gene lost 0 bases and the J gene lost 8 bases, with 12 bases spanning the gap. CDR1 SGHRS and CDR2 YFSETQ come from the germline V gene.

This clonotype appeared a few times. The J gene is TRBJ2-7, the V gene TRBV5-1; TRBD1 matches 9 bases. The CDR3 has 15 amino acids. Germline V lookup: CDR1 SGHRS, CDR2 YFSETQ. V trimming: 4 bases; J trimming: 3 bases; junction bases outside the gene matches: 8. In nucleotides, the CDR3 is TGCGCCAGCAGCCCTCAGACAGGGGGGGTCTACGAGCAGTACTTC. As protein: CASSPQTGGVYEQYF. The full variable domain, in which reference TRBV5-1 and TRBJ2-7 provide the parts outside the CDR3, is KAGVTQTPRYLIKTRGQQVTLSCSPISGHRSVSWYQQTPGQGLQFLFEYFSETQRNKGNFPGRFSGRQFSNSRSEMNVSTLELGDSALYLCASSPQTGGVYEQYFGPGTRLTVT.

V gene TRBV20-1 combines with J gene TRBJ2-1; 10 bases line up with TRBD2. The germline CDR1 and CDR2 sequences are DFQATT and SNEGSKA (reference sequence). Losses at the gene ends were 0 bases for V and 10 bases for J; bases not matched to a gene: 9. The CDR3 loop spans 15 amino acids. CDR3 amino acids: CSARDELAGFGEQFF. For the CDR3, the DNA is TGCAGTGCTAGAGATGAACTAGCGGGATTTGGGGAGCAGTTCTTC.

This chain links TRBV29-1 with TRBJ2-7; no clear D gene. V was pared by 7 bases and J by 2 bases, with 12 bases between. The CDR3 extends over 12 amino acids. The germline gives CDR1 SQVTM, CDR2 ANQGSEA. The CDR3 spells CSGIDGPYEQYF. The CDR3 DNA sequence: TGCAGCGGTATCGACGGGCCCTACGAGCAGTACTTC.

The chain couples TRBV9 to TRBJ2-3; possibly TRBD2 for D (6 bases). This CDR3 region has 11 residues. The V end lost 3 bases, the J end lost 10 bases, and 9 bases lay between the germline ends. From germline, CDR1 is SGDLS and CDR2 YYNGEE. The CDR3 nucleotides are TGTGCCAGCAGCGCTGGGGAGGCGCAGTATTTT. Amino acids: CASSAGEAQYF.

This clonotype was found a few times. The junction differs from germline at one of its ends, possibly a read error. This rearrangement joins TRBV7-2 to TRBJ2-1, with 9 bases aligning to TRBD2. Germline V CDR1 and CDR2: SGHTA, FQGNSA. CDR3 length: 13 residues. DNA of the CDR3: TGTGCCAGAGGCGATAGCGGGAGTAATGTGCAGTTCTTC. Translating gives CARGDSGSNVQFF.

This clonotype was seen a few times. The chain links TRBV27 to TRBJ2-4; D gene uncertain. The CDR3 extends over 16 amino acids. V shed 5 bases and J shed 0 bases, with 14 bases lying between them. Germline CDR1 MNHEY, CDR2 SMNVEV (reference sequence). The CDR3 reads CASSPGGAPAKNIQYF. In DNA form, the CDR3 reads TGTGCCAGCAGTCCGGGCGGAGCCCCAGCCAAAAACATTCAGTACTTC.

V is TRBV11-2 and J is TRBJ2-6; the D gene could be TRBD1 or TRBD2 (6 bases each). The V and J ends lost 6 bases and 0 bases respectively, with 27 bases between them. Germline V gives CDR1 SGHAT, CDR2 FQNNGV. The CDR3 is 21 amino acids. CDR3 sequence reads: CASSLRRYRVGRNSGANVLTF. DNA of the CDR3: TGTGCCAGCAGTCTCAGGCGATACAGGGTTGGGAGGAACTCTGGGGCCAACGTCCTGACTTTC.

The CDR3 is CASSLQELDIQYF. CDR3 in DNA: TGTGCCAGCAGCTTACAGGAGTTGGACATTCAGTACTTC. J is TRBJ2-4 and V is TRBV7-9; the D is unclear. The CDR3 is made up of 13 amino acids. CDR1 SEHNR and CDR2 FQNEAQ come from the germline V gene (reference sequence). The germline V and J ends were trimmed by 2 bases and 8 bases, with 10 bases remaining between them.

This clonotype appeared a few times. This chain uses TRBV5-1 with TRBJ2-5; 7 nucleotides match TRBD2. This CDR3 has 17 amino acids. Trimming took 7 bases from V and 6 from J; bases not matched to a gene: 21. In germline, CDR1 is SGHRS, CDR2 YFSETQ. CDR3 protein: CASGESPLAERMKTQYF. CDR3 in DNA: TGCGCCAGCGGGGAATCTCCTCTAGCGGAGCGCATGAAGACCCAGTACTTC.

Regarding this clonotype: At one of its ends the junction is not consistent with the germline gene, which may arise from a read error. V is TRBV11-3 and J is TRBJ2-5, with D perhaps TRBD2 (6 bases). This CDR3 is 16 amino acids long. The germline V gene encodes CDR1 SGHNT and CDR2 YENEEA. The CDR3 here is CASSPGRRENEENQYF. In nucleotides, the CDR3 is TGTGCCAGCAGCCCGGGACGCCGGGAGAACGAAGAGAACCAGTACTTC.

V gene TRBV10-2 combines with J gene TRBJ2-5, with 8 bases lining up with TRBD2. Germline V gene lookup returns CDR1 WSHSY and CDR2 SAAADI. The V and J ends lost 0 bases and 5 bases, in that order; junction bases with no gene match: 5. The CDR3 totals 15 residues. The CDR3 DNA sequence: TGCGCCAGCAGTGAGTCCTGGGCGGGAGGTGAGACCCAGTACTTC. It codes for CASSESWAGGETQYF.

This clonotype appeared a few times. The CDR3 region has the DNA TGCAGTGCTAGGCTTCCTGCCAGCGGACTAGAGACCCAGTACTTC. This sequence encodes CSARLPASGLETQYF. The V gene is TRBV20-1, the J gene TRBJ2-5, with a tentative D call TRBD2 (5 bases). V lost 3 bases, J lost 4 bases, and 18 bases lay in between. Germline CDR1 reads DFQATT; CDR2 reads SNEGSKA (reference sequence). The CDR3 totals 15 residues.

The chain employs TRBV6-2 or TRBV6-3 and TRBJ2-1; 12 bases fit TRBD2. V shed 5 bases, J shed 9 bases, and the junction held 8 bases outside the gene matches. Looked up from germline, CDR1 is MNHEY and CDR2 is SVGEGT. This CDR3 comprises 15 residues. CDR3 loop: CASSKGLAGLIEQFF. In DNA, the CDR3 is TGTGCCAGCAGTAAGGGACTAGCGGGTCTAATTGAGCAGTTCTTC.

Only a few counts were recorded for this clonotype. The genes are TRBV15 and TRBJ2-7; no clear D. CDR3 size: 13 residues. Germline CDR1 and CDR2: LNHNV and YYDKDF (reference sequence). The germline V and J ends were trimmed by 0 bases and 3 bases, with 6 bases remaining between them. The CDR3 loop is CATSRDSNYEQYF. The CDR3 nucleotides are TGTGCCACCAGCAGAGATTCGAACTACGAGCAGTACTTC. Complete variable domain (other parts from reference TRBV15 and TRBJ2-7): DAMVIQNPRYQVTQFGKPVTLSCSQTLNHNVMYWYQQKSSQAPKLLFHYYDKDFNNEADTPDNFQSRRPNTSFCFLDIRSPGLGDTAMYLCATSRDSNYEQYFGPGTRLTVT.

This clonotype was picked up a small number of times. This chain links TRBV12-3 or TRBV12-4 with TRBJ2-5, with TRBD1 as a possible D gene (6 bases). V was pared by 5 bases and J by 1 base, with 11 bases between. This CDR3 has 14 amino acids. CDR3 sequence reads: CASSPPRGQETQYF. CDR3 nucleotides: TGTGCCAGCAGTCCACCCAGGGGCCAAGAGACCCAGTACTTC.

The chain employs TRBV10-3 and TRBJ2-5; 7 bases line up with TRBD1. This CDR3 region has 16 residues. Trimming took 3 bases from V and 5 from J; bases not matched to a gene: 12. Germline CDR1 reads ENHRY; CDR2 reads SYGVKD. Here the CDR3 DNA reads TGTGCCATCAGTGACGTCGGGACAGCGATGAAGGAGACCCAGTACTTC. Translated: CAISDVGTAMKETQYF.

The CDR3 region has the DNA TGTGCCAGCAGTGCCCGACTAGCCCCCTACGAGCAGTACTTC. Translating gives CASSARLAPYEQYF. The chain recombines TRBV6-1 with TRBJ2-7, with 7 positions matching TRBD2. Germline V gives CDR1 MNHNS, CDR2 SASEGT. Losses at the gene ends were 4 bases for V and 2 bases for J; bases not matched to a gene: 5. The CDR3 consists of 14 residues.

The CDR3 spells CSAGLRSGTYNEQFF. The CDR3 nucleotides read TGCAGTGCTGGTTTGCGGAGCGGTACCTACAATGAGCAGTTCTTC. J is TRBJ2-1 and V is TRBV20-1, with D perhaps TRBD2 (5 bases). V lost 5 bases and J lost 2, with 16 bases in between. The CDR3 has 15 amino acids. CDR1 is DFQATT and CDR2 is SNEGSKA in the germline V gene (reference sequence).

This clonotype was seen a handful of times. The chain links TRBV7-9 to TRBJ2-3; D is possibly TRBD1 (6 bases). The CDR3 sequence is 14 residues long. CDR1 SEHNR and CDR2 FQNEAQ come from the germline V gene (reference sequence). Trimming shortened V by 8 bases and J by 2 bases, and 14 bases separated the two germline ends. The DNA for the CDR3 is TGTGCCAGCTCCCGGGCAGGGGTCACAGATACGCAGTATTTT. It is translated as CASSRAGVTDTQYF.

This clonotype has just a few counts. This chain joins TRBV5-1 and TRBJ2-1, with TRBD2 matching over 9 bases. CDR3 size: 14 residues. CDR1 is SGHRS, CDR2 YFSETQ, per germline. Losses at the gene ends were 0 bases for V and 10 bases for J; bases not matched to a gene: 5. CDR3 bases: TGCGCCAGCAGCTTGGTTCTAGCGGGGTCCGAGCAGTTCTTC. It encodes CASSLVLAGSEQFF.

This chain connects TRBV5-6 to TRBJ2-2; D uncertain. Germline CDR1 is SGHDT and CDR2 is YYEEEE. Trimming took 0 bases from V and 0 from J, leaving 6 bases between them. The CDR3 consists of 15 residues. This CDR3 reads CASSLVLANTGELFF. The CDR3 region has the DNA TGTGCCAGCAGCTTGGTGCTAGCGAACACCGGGGAGCTGTTTTTT.

In this sample, this clonotype turned up a few times. The chain recombines TRBV7-3 with TRBJ2-1; D not certain. Trimming took 5 bases from V and 5 from J, leaving 16 bases between them. CDR3 size: 15 residues. Germline V gene sequence: CDR1 SGHTA, CDR2 FQGTGA. The CDR3 nucleotides read TGTGCCAGCAGCCTGTGGGTAGCTCCTGACAATGAGCAGTTCTTC. Amino acids: CASSLWVAPDNEQFF.

This clonotype was picked up a small number of times. The chain recombines TRBV29-1 with TRBJ2-1, with D possibly being TRBD1 (5 bases). Trimming left V 6 bases short and J 4 bases short, with 10 bases between. The CDR3 length is 12 residues. The germline gives CDR1 SQVTM, CDR2 ANQGSEA. Here the CDR3 reads CSVGALYNEQFF. CDR3 sequence (DNA): TGCAGCGTAGGGGCCTTATACAATGAGCAGTTCTTC.

The gene calls are TRBV7-8 and TRBJ2-2, with TRBD1 matching 8 bases. The CDR3 extends over 17 amino acids. The J segment lost 1 base and the V segment lost 5 bases, leaving 9 bases of the junction unmatched. Per germline, CDR1 SGHVS and CDR2 FQNEAQ. The CDR3 nucleotides are TGTGCCAGCAGCCACCGCTTCGGACAGGGGAACACCGGGGAGCTGTTTTTT. This translates into CASSHRFGQGNTGELFF.

This clonotype turned up a few times. The V gene is TRBV5-1, the J gene TRBJ2-3; the D gene is possibly TRBD2 (6 bases). This CDR3 has 14 amino acids. From germline, CDR1 is SGHRS and CDR2 YFSETQ. Trimming pared 3 bases from V and 0 bases from J, leaving 8 bases between. CDR3 region: CASSSLASTDTQYF. CDR3 nucleotides: TGCGCCAGCAGCTCACTAGCTAGCACAGATACGCAGTATTTT.